These 3 T cell receptor beta chains were sequenced from one sample in a study of response to subunit inactivated influenza vaccine. Using its own MiXCR run on the RT-PCR reads, TCRdb lists one record per CDR3 protein. The data show around 790,000 distinct CDR3 sequences, around 20% seen once. The sample was PBMCs from blood, taken 5 days after vaccination. Source of these receptors: a man in his fifties who received an inactivated influenza vaccine.

This clonotype was observed many times. The chain links TRBV20-1 to TRBJ2-3; D is ambiguous. The CDR3 is made up of 12 amino acids. V dropped 0 bases and J dropped 3 bases, with 4 bases sitting between them. Germline assignment: CDR1 DFQATT and CDR2 SNEGSKA (reference sequence). This chain's CDR3 is CSARDGTDTQYF. DNA of the CDR3: TGCAGTGCTAGAGATGGGACAGATACGCAGTATTTT.

The J gene is TRBJ1-3, the V gene TRBV6-5; TRBD1 is a possible D gene (6 bases). The germline V gene has CDR1 MNHEY and CDR2 SVGAGI. CDR3 length equals 15 residues. Trimming removed 2 bases from V and 4 bases from J, with 12 bases in between. The CDR3: CASSYPPGAGNTIYF. CDR3 nucleotides: TGTGCCAGCAGTTACCCCCCAGGGGCCGGAAACACCATATATTTT.

The rearrangement links TRBV6-1 to TRBJ2-1, with D uncertain. Per the germline V gene, CDR1 is MNHNS and CDR2 is SASEGT. This CDR3 comprises 15 residues. Trimming cost V 6 bases and J 4 bases, with 16 bases left between them. Here the CDR3 reads CASSLDSRRYNEQFF. The DNA of the CDR3 is TGTGCCAGCAGCCTCGACTCAAGGCGTTACAATGAGCAGTTCTTC.